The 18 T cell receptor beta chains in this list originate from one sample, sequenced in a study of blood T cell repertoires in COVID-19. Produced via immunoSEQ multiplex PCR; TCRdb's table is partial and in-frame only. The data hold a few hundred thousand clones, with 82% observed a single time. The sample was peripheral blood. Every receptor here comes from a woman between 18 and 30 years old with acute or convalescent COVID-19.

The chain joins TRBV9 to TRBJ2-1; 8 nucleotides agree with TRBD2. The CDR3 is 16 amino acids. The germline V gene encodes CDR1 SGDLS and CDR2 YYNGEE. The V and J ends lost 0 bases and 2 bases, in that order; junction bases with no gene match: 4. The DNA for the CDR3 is TGTGCCAGCAGCGTAGGAGTAGCGGGAACCTACAATGAGCAGTTCTTC. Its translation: CASSVGVAGTYNEQFF.

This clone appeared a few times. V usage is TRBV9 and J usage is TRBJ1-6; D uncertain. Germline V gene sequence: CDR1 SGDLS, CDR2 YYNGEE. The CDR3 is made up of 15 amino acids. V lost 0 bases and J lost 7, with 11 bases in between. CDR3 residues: CASSVDVVRNSPLHF. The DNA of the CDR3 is TGTGCCAGCAGCGTAGATGTGGTCAGAAATTCACCCCTCCACTTT. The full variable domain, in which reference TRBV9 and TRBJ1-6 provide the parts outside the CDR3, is DSGVTQTPKHLITATGQRVTLRCSPRSGDLSVYWYQQSLDQGLQFLIQYYNGEERAKGNILERFSAQQFPDLHSELNLSSLELGDSALYFCASSVDVVRNSPLHFGNGTRLTVT.

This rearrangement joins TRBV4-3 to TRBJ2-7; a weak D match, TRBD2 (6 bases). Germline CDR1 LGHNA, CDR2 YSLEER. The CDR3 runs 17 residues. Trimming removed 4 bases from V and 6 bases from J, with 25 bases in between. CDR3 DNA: TGCGCCAGCAGCCGGGACCTGATGACTAGTTCAACATCCGAGCAGTACTTC. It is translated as CASSRDLMTSSTSEQYF.

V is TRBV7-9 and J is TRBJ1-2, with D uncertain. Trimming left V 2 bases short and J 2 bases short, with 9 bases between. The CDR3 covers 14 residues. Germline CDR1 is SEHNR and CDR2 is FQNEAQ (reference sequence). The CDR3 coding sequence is TGTGCCAGCAGCTTAATGGCCTTGAACTATGGCTACACCTTC. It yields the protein CASSLMALNYGYTF.

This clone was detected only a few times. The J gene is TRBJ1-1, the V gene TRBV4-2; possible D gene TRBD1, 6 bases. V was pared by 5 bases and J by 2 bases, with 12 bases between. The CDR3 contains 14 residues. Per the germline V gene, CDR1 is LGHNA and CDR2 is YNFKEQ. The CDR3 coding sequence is TGTGCCAGCAGCACTGGACAGTTCAACACTGAAGCTTTCTTT. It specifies CASSTGQFNTEAFF.

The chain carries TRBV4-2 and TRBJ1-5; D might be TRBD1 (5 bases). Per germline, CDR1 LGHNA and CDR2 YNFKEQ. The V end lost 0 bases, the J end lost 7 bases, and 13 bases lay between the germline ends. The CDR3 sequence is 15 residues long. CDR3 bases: TGTGCCAGCAGCCAAGAAGGGGCTGGTGGGCAGCCCCAGCATTTT. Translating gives CASSQEGAGGQPQHF.

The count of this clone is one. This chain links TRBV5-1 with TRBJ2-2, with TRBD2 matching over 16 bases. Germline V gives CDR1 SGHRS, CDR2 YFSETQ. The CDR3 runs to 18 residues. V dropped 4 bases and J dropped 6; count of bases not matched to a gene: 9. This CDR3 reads CASSLGLAGGLGSGELFF. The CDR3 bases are TGCGCCAGCAGCCTGGGACTAGCGGGAGGGCTGGGGTCCGGGGAGCTGTTTTTT.

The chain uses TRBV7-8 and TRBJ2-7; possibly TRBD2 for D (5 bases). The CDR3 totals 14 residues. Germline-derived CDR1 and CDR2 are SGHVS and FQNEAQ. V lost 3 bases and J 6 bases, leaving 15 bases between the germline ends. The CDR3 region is CASSLDGNVGEQYF. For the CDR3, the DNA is TGTGCCAGCAGCTTGGACGGGAATGTTGGCGAGCAGTACTTC. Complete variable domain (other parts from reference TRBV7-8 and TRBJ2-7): GAGVSQSPRYKVAKRGQDVALRCDPISGHVSLFWYQQALGQGPEFLTYFQNEAQLDKSGLPSDRFFAERPEGSVSTLKIQRTQQEDSAVYLCASSLDGNVGEQYFGPGTRLTVT.

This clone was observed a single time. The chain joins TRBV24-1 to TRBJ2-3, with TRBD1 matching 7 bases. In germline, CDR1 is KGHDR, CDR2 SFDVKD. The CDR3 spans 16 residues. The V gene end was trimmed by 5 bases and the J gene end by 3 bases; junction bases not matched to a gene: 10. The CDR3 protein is CATSALRGQPTDTQYF. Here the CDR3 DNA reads TGTGCCACCAGTGCCCTTAGGGGACAGCCGACAGATACGCAGTATTTT.

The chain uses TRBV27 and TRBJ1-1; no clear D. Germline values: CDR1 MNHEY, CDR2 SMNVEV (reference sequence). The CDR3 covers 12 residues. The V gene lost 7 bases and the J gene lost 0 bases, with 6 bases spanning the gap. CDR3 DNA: TGTGCCAGCATTAGCATGAACACTGAAGCTTTCTTT. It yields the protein CASISMNTEAFF.

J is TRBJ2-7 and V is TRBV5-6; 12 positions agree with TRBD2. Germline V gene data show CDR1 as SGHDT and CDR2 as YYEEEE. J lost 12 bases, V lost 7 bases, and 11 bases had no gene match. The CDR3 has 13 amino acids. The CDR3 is CASFLAGGPVGYF. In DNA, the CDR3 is TGTGCCAGCTTCCTAGCGGGAGGGCCTGTGGGGTACTTC. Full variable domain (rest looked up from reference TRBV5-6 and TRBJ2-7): DAGVTQSPTHLIKTRGQQVTLRCSPKSGHDTVSWYQQALGQGPQFIFQYYEEEERQRGNFPDRFSGHQFPNYSSELNVNALLLGDSALYLCASFLAGGPVGYFGPGTRLTVT.

CDR3 sequence: CASSYIEGDGYTF. The CDR3 DNA follows: TGTGCCAGCAGTTACATCGAGGGGGATGGCTACACCTTC. The J gene is TRBJ1-2, the V gene TRBV6-2 or TRBV6-3, with a possible D match to TRBD1 (6 bases). Germline CDR1 and CDR2: MNHEY and SVGEGT. V was clipped by 2 bases and J by 6 bases, with 10 bases between them. The CDR3 length is 13 residues.

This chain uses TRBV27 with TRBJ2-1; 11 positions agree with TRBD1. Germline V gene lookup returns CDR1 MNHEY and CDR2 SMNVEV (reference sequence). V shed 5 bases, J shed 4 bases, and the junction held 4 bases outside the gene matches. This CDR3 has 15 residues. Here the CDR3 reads CASSPWDRGYNEQFF. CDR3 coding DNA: TGTGCCAGCAGTCCGTGGGACAGGGGGTACAATGAGCAGTTCTTC.

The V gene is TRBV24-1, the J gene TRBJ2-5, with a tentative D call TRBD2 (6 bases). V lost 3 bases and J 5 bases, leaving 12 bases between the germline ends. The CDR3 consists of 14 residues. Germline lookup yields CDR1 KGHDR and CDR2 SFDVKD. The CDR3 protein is CATSDPGEVETQYF. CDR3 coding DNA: TGTGCCACCAGTGATCCCGGGGAGGTCGAGACCCAGTACTTC.

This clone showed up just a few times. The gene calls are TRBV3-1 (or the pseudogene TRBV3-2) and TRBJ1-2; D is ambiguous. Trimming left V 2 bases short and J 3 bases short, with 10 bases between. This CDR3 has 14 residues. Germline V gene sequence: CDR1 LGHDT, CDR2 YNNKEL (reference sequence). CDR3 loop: CASSQSQAYYGYTF. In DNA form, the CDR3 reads TGTGCCAGCAGCCAATCCCAGGCCTACTATGGCTACACCTTC.

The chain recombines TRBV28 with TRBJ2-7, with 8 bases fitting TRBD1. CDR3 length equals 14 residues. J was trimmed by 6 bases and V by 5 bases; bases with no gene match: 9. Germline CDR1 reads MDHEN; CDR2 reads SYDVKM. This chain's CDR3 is CASSPGQGLGEQYF. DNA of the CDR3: TGTGCCAGCAGTCCCGGACAGGGACTTGGCGAGCAGTACTTC.

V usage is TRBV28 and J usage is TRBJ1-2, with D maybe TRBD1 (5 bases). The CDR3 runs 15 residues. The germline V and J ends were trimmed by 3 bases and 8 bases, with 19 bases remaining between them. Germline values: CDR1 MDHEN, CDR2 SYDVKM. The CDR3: CASSFSPGTLFGYTF. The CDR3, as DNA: TGTGCCAGCAGTTTCAGTCCCGGGACTTTATTCGGCTACACCTTC.

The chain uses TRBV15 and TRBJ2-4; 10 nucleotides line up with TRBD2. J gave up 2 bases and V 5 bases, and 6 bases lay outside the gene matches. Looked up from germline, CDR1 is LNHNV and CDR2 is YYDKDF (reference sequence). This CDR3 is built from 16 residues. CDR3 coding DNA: TGTGCCACCAGCTCCGAGCGGGAGGGGACCAAAAACATTCAGTACTTC. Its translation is CATSSEREGTKNIQYF.